Listed here are 4 T cell receptor beta chains from one sample, sequenced in a study of blood T cell repertoires in COVID-19. The data were produced by immunoSEQ multiplex PCR, yet TCRdb's version contains in-frame clones alone and is incomplete. The top ten clones hold 7.5% to 9.5% of a sample with about 480,000 clones, 70% to 90% of them seen once. Source material: peripheral blood. All receptors derive from a woman aged 45 to 65 with COVID-19, enrolled during active disease.

The chain links TRBV5-1 to TRBJ1-4, with no clear D. Germline lookup yields CDR1 SGHRS and CDR2 YFSETQ. V dropped 4 bases and J dropped 2 bases, with 12 bases sitting between them. The CDR3 has 15 residues. The CDR3 here is CASSVNQRTNEKLFF. The CDR3 DNA reads as TGCGCCAGCAGCGTTAATCAGAGGACTAATGAAAAACTGTTTTTT.

Details on this clone: Other DNA sequences in the same sample also yield this CDR3. The genes are TRBV6-5 and TRBJ2-7; 11 bases fit TRBD2. This CDR3 has 14 amino acids. Germline V gene data show CDR1 as MNHEY and CDR2 as SVGAGI. The ends lost 2 bases at V and 4 bases at J; junction bases unmatched: 1. CDR3 sequence (DNA): TGTGCCAGCAGTTACGGGACTAGCGGATACGAGCAGTACTTC. Protein: CASSYGTSGYEQYF.

The chain carries TRBV6-5 and TRBJ1-2, with TRBD1 identical over 8 bases. The CDR3 consists of 13 residues. Trimming removed 8 bases from V and 8 bases from J; junction bases left unmatched: 10. CDR1 and CDR2 (germline): MNHEY, SVGAGI. The CDR3: CASGGRDRIGYTF. CDR3 coding DNA: TGTGCCAGCGGAGGCCGGGACAGGATAGGCTACACCTTC.

The chain combines TRBV10-3 with TRBJ1-4; D gene ambiguous. CDR1 is ENHRY, CDR2 SYGVKD, per germline. Trimming took off 0 bases at V and 7 bases at J, with 9 bases between the two ends. The CDR3 contains 14 residues. CDR3 in amino acids: CAISESGNLEKLFF. In DNA form, the CDR3 reads TGTGCCATCAGTGAGTCCGGGAACCTTGAAAAACTGTTTTTT.